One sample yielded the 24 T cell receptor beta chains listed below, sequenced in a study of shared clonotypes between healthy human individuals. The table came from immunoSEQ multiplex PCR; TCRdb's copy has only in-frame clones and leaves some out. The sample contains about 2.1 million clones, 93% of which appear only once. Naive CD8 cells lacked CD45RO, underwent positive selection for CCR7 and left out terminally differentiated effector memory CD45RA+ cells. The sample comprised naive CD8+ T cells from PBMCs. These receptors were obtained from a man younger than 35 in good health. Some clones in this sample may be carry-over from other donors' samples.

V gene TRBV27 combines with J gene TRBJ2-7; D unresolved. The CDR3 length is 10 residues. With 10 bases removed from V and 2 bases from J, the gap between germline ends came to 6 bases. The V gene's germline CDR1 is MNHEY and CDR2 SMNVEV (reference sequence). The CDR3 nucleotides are TGTGCCACCCAAACCTACGAGCAGTACTTC. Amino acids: CATQTYEQYF.

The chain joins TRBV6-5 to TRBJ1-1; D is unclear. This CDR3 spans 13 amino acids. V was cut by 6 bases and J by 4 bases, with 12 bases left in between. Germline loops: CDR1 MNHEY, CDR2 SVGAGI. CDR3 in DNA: TGTGCCAGCAGCCTCGTCCGGGTCACTGAAGCTTTCTTT. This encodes CASSLVRVTEAFF.

The CDR3 spells CASRSLGASGTYEQYF. CDR3 bases: TGTGCCAGCAGGTCCTTAGGGGCTAGCGGTACCTACGAGCAGTACTTC. The V and J genes are TRBV13 and TRBJ2-7, with TRBD2 identical over 7 bases. The germline V gene encodes CDR1 PRHDT and CDR2 FYEKMQ (reference sequence). The junction had 13 bases not matched to a gene; V was cut back by 6 bases and J by 2 bases. The CDR3 contains 16 residues.

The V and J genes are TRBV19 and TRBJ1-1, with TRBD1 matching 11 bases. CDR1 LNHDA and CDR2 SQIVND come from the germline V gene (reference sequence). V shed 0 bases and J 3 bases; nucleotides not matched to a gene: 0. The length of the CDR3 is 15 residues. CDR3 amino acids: CASSIEGQGDTEAFF. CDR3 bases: TGTGCCAGTAGTATAGAGGGACAGGGGGACACTGAAGCTTTCTTT.

CDR3 sequence: CAIRGSSSGNTIYF. The CDR3 coding sequence is TGTGCCATAAGGGGCTCCAGCTCTGGAAACACCATATATTTT. The chain links TRBV7-9 to TRBJ1-3; D may be TRBD1 (5 bases). The germline V gene has CDR1 SEHNR and CDR2 FQNEAQ (reference sequence). V lost 10 bases, J lost 0 bases, and 13 bases lay in between. There are 14 residues in the CDR3. Supplemented by reference TRBV7-9 and TRBJ1-3, the full variable domain reads DTGVSQNPRHKITKRGQNVTFRCDPISEHNRLYWYRQTLGQGPEFLTYFQNEAQLEKSRLLSDRFSAERPKGSFSTLEIQRTEQGDSAMYLCAIRGSSSGNTIYFGEGSWLTVV.

CDR3 amino acids: CASSEPPHQYF. For the CDR3, the DNA is TGTGCCAGCAGTGAACCTCCACATCAGTACTTC. The chain carries TRBV25-1 and TRBJ2-4; D gene uncertain. Germline V gene lookup returns CDR1 MGHDK and CDR2 SYGVNS. CDR3 length equals 11 residues. V gave up 2 bases and J gave up 12 bases, with 8 bases separating them. Full variable domain (remainder filled in from reference TRBV25-1 and TRBJ2-4): EADIYQTPRYLVIGTGKKITLECSQTMGHDKMYWYQQDPGMELHLIHYSYGVNSTEKGDLSSESTVSRIRTEHFPLTLESARPSHTSQYLCASSEPPHQYFGAGTRLSVL.

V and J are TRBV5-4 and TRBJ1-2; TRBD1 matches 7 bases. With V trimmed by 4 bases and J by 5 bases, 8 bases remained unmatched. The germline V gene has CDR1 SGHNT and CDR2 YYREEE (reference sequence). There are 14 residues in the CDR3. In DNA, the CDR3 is TGTGCCAGCAGCGTTCGGGACAGAGCTTATGGCTACACCTTC. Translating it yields CASSVRDRAYGYTF.

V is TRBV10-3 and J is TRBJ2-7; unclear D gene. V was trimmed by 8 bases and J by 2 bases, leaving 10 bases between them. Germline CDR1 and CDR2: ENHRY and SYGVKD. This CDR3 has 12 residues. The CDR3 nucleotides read TGTGCCATCTCTGACGCGGCCTACGAGCAGTACTTC. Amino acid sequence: CAISDAAYEQYF.

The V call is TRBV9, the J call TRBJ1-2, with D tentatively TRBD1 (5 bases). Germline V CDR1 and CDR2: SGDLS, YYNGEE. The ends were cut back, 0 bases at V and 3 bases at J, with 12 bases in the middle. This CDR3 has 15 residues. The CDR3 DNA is TGTGCCAGCAGCGTAGTTGGCGGGGGGTACTATGGCTACACCTTC. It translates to CASSVVGGGYYGYTF.

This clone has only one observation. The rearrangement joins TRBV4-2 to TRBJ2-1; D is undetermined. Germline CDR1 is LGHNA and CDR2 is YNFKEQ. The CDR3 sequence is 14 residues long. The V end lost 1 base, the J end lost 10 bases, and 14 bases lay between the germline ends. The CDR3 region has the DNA TGTGCCAGCAGCCAAGCTGGCCGCGCCTGGGAGCAGTTCTTC. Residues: CASSQAGRAWEQFF.

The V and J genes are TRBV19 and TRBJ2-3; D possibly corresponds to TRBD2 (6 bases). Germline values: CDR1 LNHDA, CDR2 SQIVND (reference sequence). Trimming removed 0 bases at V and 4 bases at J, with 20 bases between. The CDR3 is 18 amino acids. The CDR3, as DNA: TGTGCCAGTAGTATAGATGGAACGGGAGAGAGGTTCGCAGATACGCAGTATTTT. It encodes CASSIDGTGERFADTQYF.

Written as DNA, the CDR3 is TGTGCCAGCAGCTTCGGCCAGCCCGGAAACACCATATATTTT. It yields the protein CASSFGQPGNTIYF. V gene TRBV5-6 combines with J gene TRBJ1-3; no firm D call. V was clipped by 2 bases and J by 4 bases, with 10 bases between them. This CDR3 is 14 amino acids long. Germline V gene lookup returns CDR1 SGHDT and CDR2 YYEEEE. The whole variable domain, filled in from reference TRBV5-6 and TRBJ1-3, reads DAGVTQSPTHLIKTRGQQVTLRCSPKSGHDTVSWYQQALGQGPQFIFQYYEEEERQRGNFPDRFSGHQFPNYSSELNVNALLLGDSALYLCASSFGQPGNTIYFGEGSWLTVV.

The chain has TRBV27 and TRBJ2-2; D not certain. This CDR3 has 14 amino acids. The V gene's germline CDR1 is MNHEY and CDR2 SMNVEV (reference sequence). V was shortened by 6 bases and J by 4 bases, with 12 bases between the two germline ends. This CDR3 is CASRPQTGTGELFF. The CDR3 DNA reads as TGTGCCAGCAGACCTCAGACCGGCACCGGGGAGCTGTTTTTT.

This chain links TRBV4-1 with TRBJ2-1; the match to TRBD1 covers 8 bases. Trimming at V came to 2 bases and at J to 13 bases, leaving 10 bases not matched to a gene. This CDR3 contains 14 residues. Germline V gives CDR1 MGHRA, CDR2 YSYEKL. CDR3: CASSQSRGRIEQFF. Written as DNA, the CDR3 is TGCGCCAGCAGCCAATCCAGGGGGCGGATCGAACAGTTCTTC.

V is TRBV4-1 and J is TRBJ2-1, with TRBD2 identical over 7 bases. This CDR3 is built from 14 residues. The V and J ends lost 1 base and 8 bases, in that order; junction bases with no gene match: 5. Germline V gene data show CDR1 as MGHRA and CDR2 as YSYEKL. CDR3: CASSQVVGGDEQFF. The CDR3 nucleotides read TGCGCCAGCAGCCAAGTTGTGGGAGGGGATGAGCAGTTCTTC.

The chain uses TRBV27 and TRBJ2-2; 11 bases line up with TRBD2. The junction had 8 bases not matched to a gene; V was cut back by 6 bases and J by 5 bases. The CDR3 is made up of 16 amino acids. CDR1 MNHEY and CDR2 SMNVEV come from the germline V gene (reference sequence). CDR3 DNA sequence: TGTGCCAGCAGGGATAGCGGGAGGGCCCCAACCGGGGAGCTGTTTTTT. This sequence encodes CASRDSGRAPTGELFF.

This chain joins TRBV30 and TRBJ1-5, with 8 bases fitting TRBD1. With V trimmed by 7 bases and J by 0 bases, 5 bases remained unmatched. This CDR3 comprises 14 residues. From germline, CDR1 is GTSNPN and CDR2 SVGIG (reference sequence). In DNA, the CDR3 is TGTGCCTTTTCAGGGGGCTATAGCAATCAGCCCCAGCATTTT. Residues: CAFSGGYSNQPQHF. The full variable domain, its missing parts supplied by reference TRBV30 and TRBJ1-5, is SQTIHQWPATLVQPVGSPLSLECTVEGTSNPNLYWYRQAAGRGLQLLFYSVGIGQISSEVPQNLSASRPQDRQFILSSKKLLLSDSGFYLCAFSGGYSNQPQHFGDGTRLSIL.

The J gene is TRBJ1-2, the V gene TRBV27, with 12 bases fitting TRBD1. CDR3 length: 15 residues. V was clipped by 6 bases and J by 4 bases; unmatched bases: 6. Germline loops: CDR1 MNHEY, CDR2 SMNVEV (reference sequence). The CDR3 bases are TGTGCCAGCAGCCCTGGGACAGGGGGCATCTATGGCTACACCTTC. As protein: CASSPGTGGIYGYTF.

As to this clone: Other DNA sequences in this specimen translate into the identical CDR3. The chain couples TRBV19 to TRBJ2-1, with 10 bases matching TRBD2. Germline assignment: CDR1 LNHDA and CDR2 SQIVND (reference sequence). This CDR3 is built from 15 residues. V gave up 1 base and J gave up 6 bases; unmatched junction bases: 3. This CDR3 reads CASSIVAGGLNEQFF. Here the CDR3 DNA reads TGTGCCAGTAGTATAGTAGCGGGAGGACTCAATGAGCAGTTCTTC.

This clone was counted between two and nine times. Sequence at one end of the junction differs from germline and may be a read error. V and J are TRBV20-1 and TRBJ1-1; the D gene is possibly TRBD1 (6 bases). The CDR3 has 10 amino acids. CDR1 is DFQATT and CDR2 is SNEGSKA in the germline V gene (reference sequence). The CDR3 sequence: CSAQRQARLF. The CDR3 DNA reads TGCAGTGCGCAACGACAGGCGCGACTCTTT.

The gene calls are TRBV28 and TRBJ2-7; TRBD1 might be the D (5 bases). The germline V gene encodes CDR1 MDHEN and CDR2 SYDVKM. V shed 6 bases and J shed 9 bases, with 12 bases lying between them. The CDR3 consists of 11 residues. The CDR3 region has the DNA TGTGCCAGCAGAGAAGGGGTATGGCAGTACTTC. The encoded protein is CASREGVWQYF.

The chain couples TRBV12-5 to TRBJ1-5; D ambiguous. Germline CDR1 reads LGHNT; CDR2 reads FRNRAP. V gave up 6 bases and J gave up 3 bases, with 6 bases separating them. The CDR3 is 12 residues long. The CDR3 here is CASGWDNQPQHF. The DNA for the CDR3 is TGTGCTAGTGGCTGGGACAATCAGCCCCAGCATTTT.

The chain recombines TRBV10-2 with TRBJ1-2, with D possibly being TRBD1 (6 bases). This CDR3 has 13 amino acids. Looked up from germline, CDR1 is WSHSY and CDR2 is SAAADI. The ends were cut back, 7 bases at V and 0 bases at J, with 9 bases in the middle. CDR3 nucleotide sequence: TGCGCCAGCATAGGGGGGACTAACTATGGCTACACCTTC. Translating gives CASIGGTNYGYTF.

The CDR3 DNA reads as TGTGCCAGCAGCCAAGGGGGGACCGAGACTATCCATGGCTACACCTTC. Amino acids: CASSQGGTETIHGYTF. J is TRBJ1-2 and V is TRBV4-2; the D gene is possibly TRBD1 (5 bases). Per germline, CDR1 LGHNA and CDR2 YNFKEQ. The CDR3 totals 16 residues. V was shortened by 1 base and J by 6 bases, with 18 bases between the two germline ends.